Described below is a single TCR beta chain sequence and its context. This entry comes from a study of blood T cell repertoires in COVID-19. Measured with immunoSEQ multiplex PCR; TCRdb has only the in-frame clones, and not every one. The sample carries approximately 250,000 clones, around four fifths recorded once. The CDR3 contains 14 residues. V was cut by 5 bases and J by 1 base, with 12 bases left in between. The germline CDR1 and CDR2 sequences are SGHNT and YYREEE (reference sequence). The chain uses TRBV5-4 and TRBJ1-1, with D possibly matching TRBD1 (6 bases). This clonotype was obtained from a man aged 55 to 69 with acute or convalescent COVID-19. Source material: peripheral blood. Written as DNA, the CDR3 is TGTGCCAGCAGTCAGGGGATCGGGAACACTGAAGCTTTCTTT. The encoded protein is CASSQGIGNTEAFF.